The entry below gives a single T cell receptor (beta chain) sequence along with its context. The data were obtained in a study of blood T cell repertoires in COVID-19. The table came from immunoSEQ multiplex PCR; TCRdb's copy has only in-frame clones and leaves some out. The repertoire includes under 250,000 clones, around 82% of them detected once, and around 3.5% sits in the top ten. In germline, CDR1 is MGHDK, CDR2 SYGVNS. CDR3 length: 16 residues. Trimming at V came to 2 bases and at J to 2 bases, leaving 6 bases not matched to a gene. The chain couples TRBV25-1 to TRBJ1-5; the match to TRBD1 covers 7 bases. Sequencing was carried out using peripheral blood. This clonotype was obtained from a woman aged 80 or over with acute or convalescent COVID-19. The CDR3 is CASSENDRVGNQPQHF. For the CDR3, the DNA is TGTGCCAGCAGTGAAAACGACAGGGTCGGCAATCAGCCCCAGCATTTT. Using reference TRBV25-1 and TRBJ1-5 for the parts outside the CDR3, the full variable domain is EADIYQTPRYLVIGTGKKITLECSQTMGHDKMYWYQQDPGMELHLIHYSYGVNSTEKGDLSSESTVSRIRTEHFPLTLESARPSHTSQYLCASSENDRVGNQPQHFGDGTRLSIL.